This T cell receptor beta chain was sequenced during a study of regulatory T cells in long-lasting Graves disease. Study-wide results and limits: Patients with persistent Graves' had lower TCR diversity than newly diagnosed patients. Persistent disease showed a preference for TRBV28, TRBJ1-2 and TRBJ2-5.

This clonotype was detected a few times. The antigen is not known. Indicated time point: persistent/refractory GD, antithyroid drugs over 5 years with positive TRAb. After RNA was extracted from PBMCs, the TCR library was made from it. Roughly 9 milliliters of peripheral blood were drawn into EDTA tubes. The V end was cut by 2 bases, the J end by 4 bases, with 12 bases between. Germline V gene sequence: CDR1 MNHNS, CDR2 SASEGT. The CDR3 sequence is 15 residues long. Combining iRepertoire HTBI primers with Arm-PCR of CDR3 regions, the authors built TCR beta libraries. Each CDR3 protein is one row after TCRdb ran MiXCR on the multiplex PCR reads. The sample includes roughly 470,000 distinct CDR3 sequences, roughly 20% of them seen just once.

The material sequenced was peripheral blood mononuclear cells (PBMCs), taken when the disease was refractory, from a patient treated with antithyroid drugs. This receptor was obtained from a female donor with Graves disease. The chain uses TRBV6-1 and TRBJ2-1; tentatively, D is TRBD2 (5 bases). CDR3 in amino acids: CASSERDIRYNEQFF. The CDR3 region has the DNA TGTGCCAGCAGTGAACGGGATATTCGTTACAATGAGCAGTTCTTC.